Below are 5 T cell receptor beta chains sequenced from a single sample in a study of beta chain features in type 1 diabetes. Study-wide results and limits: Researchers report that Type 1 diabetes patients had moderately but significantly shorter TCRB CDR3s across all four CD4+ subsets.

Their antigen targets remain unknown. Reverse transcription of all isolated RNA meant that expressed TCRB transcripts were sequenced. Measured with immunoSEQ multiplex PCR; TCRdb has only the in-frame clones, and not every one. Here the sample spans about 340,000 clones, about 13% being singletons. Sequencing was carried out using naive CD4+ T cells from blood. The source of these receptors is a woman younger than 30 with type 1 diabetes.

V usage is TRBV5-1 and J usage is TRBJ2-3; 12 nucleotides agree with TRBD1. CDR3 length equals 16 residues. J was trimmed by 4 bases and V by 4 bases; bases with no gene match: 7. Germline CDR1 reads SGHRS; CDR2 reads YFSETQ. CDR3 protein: CASSPTGQGAADTQYF. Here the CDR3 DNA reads TGCGCCAGCAGCCCCACGGGACAGGGGGCCGCAGATACGCAGTATTTT.

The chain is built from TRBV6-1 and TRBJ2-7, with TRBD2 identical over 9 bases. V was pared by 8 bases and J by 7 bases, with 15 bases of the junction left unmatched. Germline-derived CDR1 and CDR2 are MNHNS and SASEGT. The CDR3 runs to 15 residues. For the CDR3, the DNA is TGTGCCAGCGGGGGGAGCATAGCGGGAGCGGGTGAGCAGTACTTC. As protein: CASGGSIAGAGEQYF.

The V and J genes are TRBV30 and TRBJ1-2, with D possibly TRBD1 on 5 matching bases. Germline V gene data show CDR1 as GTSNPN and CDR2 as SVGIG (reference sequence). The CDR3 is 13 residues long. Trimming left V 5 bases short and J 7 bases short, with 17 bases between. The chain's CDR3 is CAWGKGQGSGYTF. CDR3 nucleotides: TGTGCCTGGGGGAAGGGGCAGGGAAGTGGCTACACCTTC.

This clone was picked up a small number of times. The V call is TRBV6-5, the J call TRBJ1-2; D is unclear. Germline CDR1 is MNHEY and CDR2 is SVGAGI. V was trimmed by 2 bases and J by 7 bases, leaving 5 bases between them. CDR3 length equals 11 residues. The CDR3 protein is CASSYEGGYTF. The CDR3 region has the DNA TGTGCCAGCAGTTACGAGGGTGGCTACACCTTC.

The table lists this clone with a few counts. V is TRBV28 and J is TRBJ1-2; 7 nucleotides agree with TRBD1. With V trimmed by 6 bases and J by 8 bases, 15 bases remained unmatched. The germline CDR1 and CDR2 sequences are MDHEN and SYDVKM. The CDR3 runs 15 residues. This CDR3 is CASSSTGFEPWGYTF. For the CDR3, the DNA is TGTGCCAGCAGCTCGACAGGGTTCGAACCGTGGGGCTACACCTTC.